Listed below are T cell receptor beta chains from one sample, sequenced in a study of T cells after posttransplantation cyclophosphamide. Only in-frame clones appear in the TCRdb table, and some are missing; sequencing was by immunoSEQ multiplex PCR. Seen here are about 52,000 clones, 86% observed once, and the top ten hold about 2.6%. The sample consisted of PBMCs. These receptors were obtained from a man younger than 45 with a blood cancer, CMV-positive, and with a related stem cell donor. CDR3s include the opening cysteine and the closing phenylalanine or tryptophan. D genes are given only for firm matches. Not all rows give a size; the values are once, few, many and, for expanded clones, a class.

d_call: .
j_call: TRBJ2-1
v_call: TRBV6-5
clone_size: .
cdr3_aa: CASSSDSLYNEQFF
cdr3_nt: TGTGCCAGCAGCTCCGACAGCCTTTACAATGAGCAGTTCTTC

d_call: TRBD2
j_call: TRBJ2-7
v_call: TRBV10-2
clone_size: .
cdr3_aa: CASTRGVDYEQYF
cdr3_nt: TGCGCCAGCACCCGGGGGGTGGACTACGAGCAGTACTTC

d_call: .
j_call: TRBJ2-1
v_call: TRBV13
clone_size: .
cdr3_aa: CASSLQFHEQFF
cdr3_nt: TGTGCCAGCAGTCTCCAGTTCCATGAGCAGTTCTTC

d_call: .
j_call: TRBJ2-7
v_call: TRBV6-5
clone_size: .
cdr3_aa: CASSYSSPVGQYF
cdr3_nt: TGTGCCAGCAGTTACTCCTCCCCTGTCGGGCAGTACTTC

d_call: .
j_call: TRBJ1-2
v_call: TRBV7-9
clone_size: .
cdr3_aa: CASSLDVSLIYGYTF
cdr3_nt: TGTGCCAGCAGCTTAGATGTCAGTTTAATCTATGGCTACACCTTC

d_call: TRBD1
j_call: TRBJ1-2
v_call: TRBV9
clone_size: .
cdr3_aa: CASSSWTGHYGYTF
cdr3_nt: TGTGCCAGCAGCTCCTGGACAGGTCATTATGGCTACACCTTC

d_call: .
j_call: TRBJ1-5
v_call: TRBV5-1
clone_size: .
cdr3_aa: CASSLGQINQPQHF
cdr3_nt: TGCGCCAGCAGCTTGGGTCAGATCAATCAGCCCCAGCATTTT

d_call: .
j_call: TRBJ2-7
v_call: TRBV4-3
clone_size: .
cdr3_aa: CASSQEAGSYEQYF
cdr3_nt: TGCGCCAGCAGCCAAGAAGCTGGGAGTTACGAGCAGTACTTC

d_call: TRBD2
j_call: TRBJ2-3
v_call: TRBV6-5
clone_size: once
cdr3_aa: CASRLAGGGTDTQYF
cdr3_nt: TGTGCCAGCAGACTAGCGGGAGGAGGAACAGATACGCAGTATTTT

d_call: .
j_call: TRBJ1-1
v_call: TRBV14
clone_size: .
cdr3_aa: CASSQDHRGRNTEAFF
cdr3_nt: TGTGCCAGCAGCCAAGATCACCGGGGGAGGAACACTGAAGCTTTCTTT

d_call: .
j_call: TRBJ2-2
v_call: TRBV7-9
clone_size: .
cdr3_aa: CASSLPGPSTGELFF
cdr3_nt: TGTGCCAGCAGCTTGCCAGGGCCGAGCACCGGGGAGCTGTTTTTT

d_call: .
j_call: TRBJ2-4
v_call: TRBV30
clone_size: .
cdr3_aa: CAWSPDRLAKNIQYF
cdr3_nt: TGTGCCTGGAGCCCGGACAGATTAGCCAAAAACATTCAGTACTTC

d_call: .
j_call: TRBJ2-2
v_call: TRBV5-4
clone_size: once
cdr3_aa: CASSLVRGAGGELFF
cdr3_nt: TGTGCCAGCAGCTTGGTCAGGGGCGCCGGCGGGGAGCTGTTTTTT

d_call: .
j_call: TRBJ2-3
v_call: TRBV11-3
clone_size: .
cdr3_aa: CASSPRLTGTDTQYF
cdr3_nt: TGTGCCAGCAGCCCAAGACTCACTGGCACAGATACGCAGTATTTT

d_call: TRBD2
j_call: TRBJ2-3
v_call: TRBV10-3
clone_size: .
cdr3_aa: CAISGAIKLAGDRDTQYF
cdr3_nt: TGTGCCATCAGTGGGGCGATTAAACTAGCGGGAGATCGAGATACGCAGTATTTT

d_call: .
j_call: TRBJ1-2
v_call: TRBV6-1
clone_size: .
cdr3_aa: CASSETLGLYGYTF
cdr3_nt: TGTGCCAGCAGTGAAACCCTCGGACTCTATGGCTACACCTTC

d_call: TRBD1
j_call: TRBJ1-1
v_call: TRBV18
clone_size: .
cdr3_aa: CASSLATGTANTEAFF
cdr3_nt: TGTGCCAGCTCACTGGCAACCGGGACAGCAAACACTGAAGCTTTCTTT

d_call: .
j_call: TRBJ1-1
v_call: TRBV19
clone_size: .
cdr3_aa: CASSISSENTEAFF
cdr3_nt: TGTGCCAGTAGTATTTCCTCAGAGAACACTGAAGCTTTCTTT

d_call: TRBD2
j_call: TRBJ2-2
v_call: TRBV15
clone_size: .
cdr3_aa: CATSGDLAGVTGELFF
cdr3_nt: TGTGCCACCAGCGGGGACCTAGCGGGAGTCACCGGGGAGCTGTTTTTT

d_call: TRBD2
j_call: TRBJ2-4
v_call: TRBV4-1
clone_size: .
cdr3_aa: CASSPDRTSKNIQYF
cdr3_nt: TGCGCCAGCAGCCCAGACCGGACTAGCAAAAACATTCAGTACTTC

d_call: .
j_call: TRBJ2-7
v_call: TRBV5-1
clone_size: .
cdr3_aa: CASSLVGADEQYF
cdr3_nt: TGCGCCAGCAGCTTGGTGGGGGCCGACGAGCAGTACTTC

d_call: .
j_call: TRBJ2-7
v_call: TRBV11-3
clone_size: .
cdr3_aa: CASSLGTARYEQYF
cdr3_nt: TGTGCCAGCAGCTTAGGGACAGCCCGATACGAGCAGTACTTC

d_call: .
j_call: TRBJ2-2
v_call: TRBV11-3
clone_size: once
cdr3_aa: CASSSRTGELFF
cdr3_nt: TGTGCCAGCAGCTCGAGAACCGGGGAGCTGTTTTTT

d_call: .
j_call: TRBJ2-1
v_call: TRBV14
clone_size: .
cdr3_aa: CASSQDFRGISNEQFF
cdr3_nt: TGTGCCAGCAGCCAAGATTTCCGGGGAATTAGCAATGAGCAGTTCTTC

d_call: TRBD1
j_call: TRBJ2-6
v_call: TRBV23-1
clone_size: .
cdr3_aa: CASSPDDRAGANVLTF
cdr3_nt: TGCGCCAGCAGTCCGGACGACAGGGCTGGGGCCAACGTCCTGACTTTC

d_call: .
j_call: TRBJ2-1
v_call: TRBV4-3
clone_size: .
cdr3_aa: CASSQEWAGSNEQFF
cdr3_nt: TGCGCCAGCAGCCAAGAGTGGGCGGGATCCAATGAGCAGTTCTTC

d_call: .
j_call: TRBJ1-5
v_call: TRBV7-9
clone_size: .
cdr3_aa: CASSLGTRLNQPQHF
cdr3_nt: TGTGCCAGCAGCTTAGGAACGAGGTTGAATCAGCCCCAGCATTTT

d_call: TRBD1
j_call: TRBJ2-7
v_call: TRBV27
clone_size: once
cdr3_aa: CASSLTGQRTEQYF
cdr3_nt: TGTGCCAGCAGTTTAACGGGACAGAGGACCGAGCAGTACTTC

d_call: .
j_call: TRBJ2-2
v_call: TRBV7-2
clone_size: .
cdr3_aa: CASSFLASINTGELFF
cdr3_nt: TGTGCCAGCAGCTTTTTGGCTAGCATAAACACCGGGGAGCTGTTTTTT

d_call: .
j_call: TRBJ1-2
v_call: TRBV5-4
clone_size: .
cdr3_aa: CASSLRAGVQGGYTF
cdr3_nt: TGTGCCAGCAGCTTGAGGGCAGGGGTGCAGGGCGGCTACACCTTC

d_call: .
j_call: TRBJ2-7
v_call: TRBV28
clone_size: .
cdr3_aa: CASSFSRIDYEQYF
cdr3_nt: TGTGCCAGCAGTTTTTCGAGGATAGACTACGAGCAGTACTTC

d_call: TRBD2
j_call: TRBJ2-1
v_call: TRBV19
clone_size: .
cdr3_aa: CASRLAVSSYNEQFF
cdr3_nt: TGTGCCAGTAGACTAGCGGTAAGCTCCTACAATGAGCAGTTCTTC

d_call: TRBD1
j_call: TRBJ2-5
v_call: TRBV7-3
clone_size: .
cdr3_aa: CASSYDRGGTQYF
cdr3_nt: TGTGCCAGCAGCTACGACAGGGGAGGGACCCAGTACTTC

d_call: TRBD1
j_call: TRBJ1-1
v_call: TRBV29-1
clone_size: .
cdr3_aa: CSATSGTGLTEAFF
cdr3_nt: TGCAGCGCTACGTCCGGGACAGGGCTGACTGAAGCTTTCTTT

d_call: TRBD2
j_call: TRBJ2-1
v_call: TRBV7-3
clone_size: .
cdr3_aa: CASSRHRLAGAYNEQFF
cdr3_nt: TGTGCCAGCAGCCGCCACCGACTAGCGGGAGCATACAATGAGCAGTTCTTC

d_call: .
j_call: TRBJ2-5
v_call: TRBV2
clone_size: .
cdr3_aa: CASSESPGPGGTQYF
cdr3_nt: TGTGCCAGCAGTGAGTCTCCAGGGCCGGGTGGGACCCAGTACTTC

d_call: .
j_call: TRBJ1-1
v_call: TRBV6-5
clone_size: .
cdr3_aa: CATKGGGKAFF
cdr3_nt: TGTGCCACAAAGGGAGGGGGGAAAGCTTTCTTT

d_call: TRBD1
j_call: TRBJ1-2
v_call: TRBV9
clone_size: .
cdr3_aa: CASSVAPGQGAYGYTF
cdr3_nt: TGTGCCAGCAGCGTCGCCCCGGGACAGGGGGCTTATGGCTACACCTTC

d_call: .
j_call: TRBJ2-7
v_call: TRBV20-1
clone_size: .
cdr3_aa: CSARQYYEQYF
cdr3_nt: TGCAGTGCTAGACAGTACTACGAGCAGTACTTC

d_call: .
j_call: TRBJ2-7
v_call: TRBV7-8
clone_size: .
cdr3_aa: CASSLGMGTSYEQYF
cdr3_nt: TGTGCCAGCAGCTTAGGTATGGGGACATCCTACGAGCAGTACTTC

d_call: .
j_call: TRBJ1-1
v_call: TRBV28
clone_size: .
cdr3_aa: CASSPVGVAPRAFF
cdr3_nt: TGTGCCAGCAGCCCCGTGGGTGTCGCACCTAGAGCTTTCTTT

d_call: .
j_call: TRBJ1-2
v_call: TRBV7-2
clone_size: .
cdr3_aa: CASSSTHRANYGYTF
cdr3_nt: TGTGCCAGCAGCTCCACACACAGGGCTAACTATGGCTACACCTTC

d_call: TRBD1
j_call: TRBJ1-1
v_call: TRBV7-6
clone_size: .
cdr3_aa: CASSPWTGPNTEAFF
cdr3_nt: TGTGCCAGCAGCCCTTGGACAGGGCCGAACACTGAAGCTTTCTTT

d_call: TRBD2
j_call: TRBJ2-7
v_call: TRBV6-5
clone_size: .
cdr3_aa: CASSYSIAGLTYEQYF
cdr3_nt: TGTGCCAGCAGTTACTCGATTGCGGGACTAACCTACGAGCAGTACTTC

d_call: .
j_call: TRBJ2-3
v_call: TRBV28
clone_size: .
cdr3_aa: CASTRGTDTQYF
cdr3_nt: TGTGCCAGCACCCGGGGGACAGATACGCAGTATTTT

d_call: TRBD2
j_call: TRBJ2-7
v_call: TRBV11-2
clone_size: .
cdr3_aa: CASSPGLAGGYEQYF
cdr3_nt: TGTGCCAGCAGCCCGGGACTAGCGGGAGGGTACGAGCAGTACTTC

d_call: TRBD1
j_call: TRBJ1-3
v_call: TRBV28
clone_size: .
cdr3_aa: CASSFSLPTGAAGNTIYF
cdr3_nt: TGTGCCAGCAGTTTCTCTCTTCCGACAGGGGCTGCTGGAAACACCATATATTTT

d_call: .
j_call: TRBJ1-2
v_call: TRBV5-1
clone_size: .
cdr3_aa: CASSFYRDGYTF
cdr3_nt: TGCGCCAGCAGCTTCTACAGGGATGGCTACACCTTC

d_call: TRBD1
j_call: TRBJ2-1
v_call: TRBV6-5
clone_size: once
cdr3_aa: CASRDPGQGLREQFF
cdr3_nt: TGTGCCAGCAGAGATCCGGGACAGGGGCTCCGTGAGCAGTTCTTC

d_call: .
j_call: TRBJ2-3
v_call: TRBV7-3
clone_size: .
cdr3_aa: CASSVSGDTDTQYF
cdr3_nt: TGTGCCAGCAGCGTTTCAGGGGACACAGATACGCAGTATTTT

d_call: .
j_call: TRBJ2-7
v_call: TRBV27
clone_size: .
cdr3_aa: CASSLSLRGSYEQYF
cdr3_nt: TGTGCCAGCAGTTTATCCCTAAGGGGCTCCTACGAGCAGTACTTC

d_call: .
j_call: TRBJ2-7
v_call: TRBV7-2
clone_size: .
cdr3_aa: CASSLQGTYEQYF
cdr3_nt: TGTGCCAGCAGCTTACAGGGGACCTACGAGCAGTACTTC

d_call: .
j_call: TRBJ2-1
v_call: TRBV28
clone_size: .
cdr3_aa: CASGLARQIYNEQFF
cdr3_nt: TGTGCCAGCGGATTAGCCCGACAGATCTACAATGAGCAGTTCTTC